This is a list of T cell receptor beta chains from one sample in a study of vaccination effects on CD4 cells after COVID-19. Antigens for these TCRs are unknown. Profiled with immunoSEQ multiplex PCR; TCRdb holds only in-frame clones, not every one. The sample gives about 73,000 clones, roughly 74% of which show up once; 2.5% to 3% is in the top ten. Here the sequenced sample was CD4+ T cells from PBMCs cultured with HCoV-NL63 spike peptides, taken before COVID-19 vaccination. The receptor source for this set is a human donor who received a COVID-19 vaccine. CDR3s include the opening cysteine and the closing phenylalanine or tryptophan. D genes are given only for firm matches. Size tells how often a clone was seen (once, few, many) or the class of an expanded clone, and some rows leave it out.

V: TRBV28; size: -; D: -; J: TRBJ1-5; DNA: TGTGCCACCCTGACCAGGACAGCACAGAATCAGCCCCAGCATTTT; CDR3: CATLTRTAQNQPQHF
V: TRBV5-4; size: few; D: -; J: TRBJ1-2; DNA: TGTGCCAGCAGCTTAGGTGAGAGAGGTCGCTACACCTTC; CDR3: CASSLGERGRYTF
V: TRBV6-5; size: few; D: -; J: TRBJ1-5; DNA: TGTGCCAGCAAGACACAGAGCAGGGCCAATCAGCCCCAGCATTTT; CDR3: CASKTQSRANQPQHF
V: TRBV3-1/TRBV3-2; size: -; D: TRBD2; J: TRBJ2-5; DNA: TGTGCCAGCAGCCAAGCGGGGGGGGAGACCCAGTACTTC; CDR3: CASSQAGGETQYF
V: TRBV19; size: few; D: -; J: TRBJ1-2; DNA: TGTGCCAGTAGTATCGGCAGCGAGATCTATGGCTACACCTTC; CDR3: CASSIGSEIYGYTF
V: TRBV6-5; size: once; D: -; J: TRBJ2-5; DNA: TGTGCCAGCAGTTACTCGCGAGAGACCCAGTACTTC; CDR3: CASSYSRETQYF
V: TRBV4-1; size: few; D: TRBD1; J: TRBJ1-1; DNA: TGCGCCAGCAGCCAGGGTCAGGGGGACCGGGATGGCACTGAAGCTTTCTTT; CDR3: CASSQGQGDRDGTEAFF
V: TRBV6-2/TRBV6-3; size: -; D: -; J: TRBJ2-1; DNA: TGTGCCAGCAGCGAGACTAGGAATAGGGGAGGGGGTGAGCAGTTCTTC; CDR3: CASSETRNRGGGEQFF
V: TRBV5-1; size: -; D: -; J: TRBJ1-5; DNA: TGCGCCAGCAGCTTGGAAGGGGCTTGGAATCAGCCCCAGCATTTT; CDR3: CASSLEGAWNQPQHF
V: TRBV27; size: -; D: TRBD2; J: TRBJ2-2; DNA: TGTGCCAGCAGTTTATTCGGGGGGGCCAACACCGGGGAGCTGTTTTTT; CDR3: CASSLFGGANTGELFF
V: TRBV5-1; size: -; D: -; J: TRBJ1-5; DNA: TGCGCCAGCAGCTTGGATGGGTCCAGCCAGCCCCAGCATTTT; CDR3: CASSLDGSSQPQHF
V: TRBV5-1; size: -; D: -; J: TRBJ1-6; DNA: TGCGCCAGCAGCCGTGACCAGGTGTATAATTCACCCCTCCACTTT; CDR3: CASSRDQVYNSPLHF
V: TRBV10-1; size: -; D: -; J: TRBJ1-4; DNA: TGCGCCACCCACGCCACAGGGTTGATGGAAAAACTGTTTTTT; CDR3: CATHATGLMEKLFF
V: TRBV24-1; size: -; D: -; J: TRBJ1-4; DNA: TGTGCCACCAGTGATCCCGGGACCAATGAAAAACTGTTTTTT; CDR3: CATSDPGTNEKLFF
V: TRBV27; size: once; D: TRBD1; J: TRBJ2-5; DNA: TGTGCCAGCAGTTTCCCGACCACAGGGGGACTCCGAGAGACCCAGTACTTC; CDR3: CASSFPTTGGLRETQYF
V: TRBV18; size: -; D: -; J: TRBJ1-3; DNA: TGTGCCAGCTCACCACCTAGTTACTCTGGAAACACCATATATTTT; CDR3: CASSPPSYSGNTIYF
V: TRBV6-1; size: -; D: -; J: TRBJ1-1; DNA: TGTGCCAGCAGCAAGACGATGTCTGAAGCTTTCTTT; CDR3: CASSKTMSEAFF
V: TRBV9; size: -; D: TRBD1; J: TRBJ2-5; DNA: TGTGCCAGCAATCGACAGGGGGCTTGGGAGACCCAGTACTTC; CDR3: CASNRQGAWETQYF
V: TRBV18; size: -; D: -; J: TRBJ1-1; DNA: TGTGCCAGCTCACCAAACAGGGACGGGACTGAAGCTTTCTTT; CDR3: CASSPNRDGTEAFF
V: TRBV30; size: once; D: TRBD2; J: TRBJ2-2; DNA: TGTGCCTGGAGAGCGGTACTAGCGGGGGGGCTGCACGGGGAGCTGTTTTTT; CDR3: CAWRAVLAGGLHGELFF
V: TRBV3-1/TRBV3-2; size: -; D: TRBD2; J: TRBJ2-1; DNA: TGTGCCAGCAGCCTCAAGCGGGGGGCCGTCTCCGGTAATGAGCAGTTCTTC; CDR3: CASSLKRGAVSGNEQFF
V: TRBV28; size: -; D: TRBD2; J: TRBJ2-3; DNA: TGTGCCAGCAGAACTAGCGGGGGCACAGATACGCAGTATTTT; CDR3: CASRTSGGTDTQYF
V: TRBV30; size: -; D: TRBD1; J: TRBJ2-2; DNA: TGTGCCTGGAGTCCGACAGGGGGCAGCCTCTTTCGGGCCGGGGAGCTGTTTTTT; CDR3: CAWSPTGGSLFRAGELFF
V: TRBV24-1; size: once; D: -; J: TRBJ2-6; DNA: TGTGCCACCAGTGACCAGACTGGTGGGGCCAACGTCCTGACTTTC; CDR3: CATSDQTGGANVLTF
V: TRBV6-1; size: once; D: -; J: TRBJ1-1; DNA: TGTGCCAGCAGTGAACACTCCATGAACACTGAAGCTTTCTTT; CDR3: CASSEHSMNTEAFF
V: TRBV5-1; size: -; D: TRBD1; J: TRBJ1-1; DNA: TGCGCCAGCAGCTCGTGGACAGGGGGAGTGAACACTGAAGCTTTCTTT; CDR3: CASSSWTGGVNTEAFF
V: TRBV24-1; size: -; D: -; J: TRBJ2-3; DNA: TGTGCCACCAGTGTGGGTCAGCAAAGCACAGATACGCAGTATTTT; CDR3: CATSVGQQSTDTQYF
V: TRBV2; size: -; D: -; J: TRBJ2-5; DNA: TGTGCCAGCAGTGTCCCCGGGTCCGAGACCCAGTACTTC; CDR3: CASSVPGSETQYF
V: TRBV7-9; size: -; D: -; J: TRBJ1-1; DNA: TGTGCCAGCAGCTCCGGTGTTTTCCAGGGGCAGAACACTGAAGCTTTCTTT; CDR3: CASSSGVFQGQNTEAFF